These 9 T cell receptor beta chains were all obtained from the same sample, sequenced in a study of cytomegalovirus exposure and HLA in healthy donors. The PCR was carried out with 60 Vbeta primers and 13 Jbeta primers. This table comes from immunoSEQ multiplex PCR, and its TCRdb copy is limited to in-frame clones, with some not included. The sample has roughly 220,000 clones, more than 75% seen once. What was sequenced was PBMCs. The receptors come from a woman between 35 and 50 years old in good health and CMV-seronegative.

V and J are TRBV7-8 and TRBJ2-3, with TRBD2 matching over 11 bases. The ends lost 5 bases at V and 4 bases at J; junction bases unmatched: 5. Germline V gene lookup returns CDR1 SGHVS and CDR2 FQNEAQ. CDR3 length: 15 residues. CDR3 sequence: CASSRLAGLSDTQYF. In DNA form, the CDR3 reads TGTGCCAGCAGCCGACTAGCGGGATTATCAGATACGCAGTATTTT.

CDR3 DNA sequence: TGTGCCTGGAGGTCTCTGTTGAACACTGAAGCTTTCTTT. Amino acid sequence: CAWRSLLNTEAFF. The chain is built from TRBV30 and TRBJ1-1; D unresolved. Between the trimmed V and J ends, which lost 3 bases and 0 bases, there was a span of 8 bases. CDR1 is GTSNPN, CDR2 SVGIG, per germline (reference sequence). The CDR3 totals 13 residues. The complete variable domain, with remaining parts taken from reference TRBV30 and TRBJ1-1, reads SQTIHQWPATLVQPVGSPLSLECTVEGTSNPNLYWYRQAAGRGLQLLFYSVGIGQISSEVPQNLSASRPQDRQFILSSKKLLLSDSGFYLCAWRSLLNTEAFFGQGTRLTVV.

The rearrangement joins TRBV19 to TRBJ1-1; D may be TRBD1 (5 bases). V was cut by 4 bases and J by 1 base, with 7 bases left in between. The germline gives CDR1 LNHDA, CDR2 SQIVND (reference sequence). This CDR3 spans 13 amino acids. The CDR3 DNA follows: TGTGCCAGTAGTAAGGGGTGGAACACTGAAGCTTTCTTT. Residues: CASSKGWNTEAFF.

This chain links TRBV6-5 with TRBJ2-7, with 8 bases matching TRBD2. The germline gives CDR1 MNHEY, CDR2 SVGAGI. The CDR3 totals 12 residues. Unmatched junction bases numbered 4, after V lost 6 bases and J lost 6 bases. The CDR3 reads CASSGRAGEQYF. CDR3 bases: TGTGCCAGCAGCGGGAGGGCCGGCGAGCAGTACTTC.

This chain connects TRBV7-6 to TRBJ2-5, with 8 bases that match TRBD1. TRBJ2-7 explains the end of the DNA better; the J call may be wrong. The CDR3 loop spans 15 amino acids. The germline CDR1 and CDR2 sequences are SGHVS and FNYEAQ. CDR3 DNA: TGTGCCAGCAGCTTAGAAGACAGGGGTCTATACGAGCAGTACTTC. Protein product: CASSLEDRGLYEQYF.

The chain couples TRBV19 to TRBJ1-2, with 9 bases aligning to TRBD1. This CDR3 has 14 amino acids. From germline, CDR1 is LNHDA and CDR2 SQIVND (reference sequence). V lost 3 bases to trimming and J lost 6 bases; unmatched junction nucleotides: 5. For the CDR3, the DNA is TGTGCCAGTAGTATCACAGGGGGCGCGAATGGCTACACCTTC. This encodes CASSITGGANGYTF. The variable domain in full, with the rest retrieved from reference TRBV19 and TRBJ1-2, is DGGITQSPKYLFRKEGQNVTLSCEQNLNHDAMYWYRQDPGQGLRLIYYSQIVNDFQKGDIAEGYSVSREKKESFPLTVTSAQKNPTAFYLCASSITGGANGYTFGSGTRLTVV.

For the CDR3, the DNA is TGTGCCAGCAGCTTCCGGGACAGGAGCTCCTACAATGAGCAGTTCTTC. Its translation: CASSFRDRSSYNEQFF. V is TRBV7-9 and J is TRBJ2-1; 8 bases line up with TRBD1. The germline CDR1 and CDR2 sequences are SEHNR and FQNEAQ (reference sequence). CDR3 length equals 16 residues. J was trimmed by 0 bases and V by 3 bases; bases with no gene match: 4.

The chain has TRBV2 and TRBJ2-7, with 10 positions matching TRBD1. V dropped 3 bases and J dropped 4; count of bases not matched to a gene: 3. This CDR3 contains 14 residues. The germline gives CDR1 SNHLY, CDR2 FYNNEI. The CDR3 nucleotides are TGTGCCAGCAGTGAGGGGACAGGGGTATACGAGCAGTACTTC. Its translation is CASSEGTGVYEQYF. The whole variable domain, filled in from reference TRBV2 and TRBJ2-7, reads EPEVTQTPSHQVTQMGQEVILRCVPISNHLYFYWYRQILGQKVEFLVSFYNNEISEKSEIFDDQFSVERPDGSNFTLKIRSTKLEDSAMYFCASSEGTGVYEQYFGPGTRLTVT.

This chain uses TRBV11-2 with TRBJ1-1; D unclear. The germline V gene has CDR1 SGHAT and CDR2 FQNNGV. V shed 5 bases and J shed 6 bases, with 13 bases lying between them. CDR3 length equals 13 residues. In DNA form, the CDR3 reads TGTGCCAGCAGCCCGTCGGGTTACGCTGAAGCTTTCTTT. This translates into CASSPSGYAEAFF.